This TCR beta chain was captured in a study of cytomegalovirus exposure and HLA in healthy donors. The primer mix had 60 Vbeta and 13 Jbeta primers. The assay was immunoSEQ multiplex PCR, and TCRdb's table has in-frame clones only and misses some. There are roughly 120,000 clones in the sample; under 80% occur only once, and less than 15% lies in the top ten. Worth noting for this clone: Its antigen is still unknown.

Whole-study results and caveats: V- and J-gene trimming in TCR beta was tied to a missense DCLRE1C variant by an analysis performed later. Previous analysis showed most TCR beta V segments were productive about 90% or about 30% of the time. The HLA-A and HLA-B alleles of most subjects were reportedly predicted accurately from TCR beta sequences.

Germline V gene data show CDR1 as SGHTA and CDR2 as FQGNSA. V was clipped by 1 base and J by 3 bases, with 10 bases between them. The CDR3 runs to 16 residues. The chain is built from TRBV7-2 and TRBJ1-6; D perhaps matches TRBD1 (6 bases). The specimen sequenced was PBMCs. This TCR was sampled from a woman aged 55-69 years in good health and CMV-seropositive. The CDR3 sequence: CASSLGGGSYNSPLHF. The CDR3 coding sequence is TGTGCCAGCAGCTTAGGCGGGGGCAGCTATAATTCACCCCTCCACTTT.